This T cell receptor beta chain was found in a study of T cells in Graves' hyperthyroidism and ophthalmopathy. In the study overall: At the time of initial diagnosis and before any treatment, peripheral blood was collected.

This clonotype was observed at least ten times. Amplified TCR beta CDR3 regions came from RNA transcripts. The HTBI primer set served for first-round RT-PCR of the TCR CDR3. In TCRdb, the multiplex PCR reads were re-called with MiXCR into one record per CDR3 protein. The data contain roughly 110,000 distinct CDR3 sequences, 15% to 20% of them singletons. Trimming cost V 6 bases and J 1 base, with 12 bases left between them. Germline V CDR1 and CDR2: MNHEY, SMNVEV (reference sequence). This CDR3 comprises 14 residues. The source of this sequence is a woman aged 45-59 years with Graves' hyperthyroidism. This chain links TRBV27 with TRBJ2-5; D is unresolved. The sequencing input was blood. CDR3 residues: CASSPLLIQETQYF. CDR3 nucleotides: TGTGCCAGCAGCCCCCTTCTCATCCAAGAGACCCAGTACTTC.